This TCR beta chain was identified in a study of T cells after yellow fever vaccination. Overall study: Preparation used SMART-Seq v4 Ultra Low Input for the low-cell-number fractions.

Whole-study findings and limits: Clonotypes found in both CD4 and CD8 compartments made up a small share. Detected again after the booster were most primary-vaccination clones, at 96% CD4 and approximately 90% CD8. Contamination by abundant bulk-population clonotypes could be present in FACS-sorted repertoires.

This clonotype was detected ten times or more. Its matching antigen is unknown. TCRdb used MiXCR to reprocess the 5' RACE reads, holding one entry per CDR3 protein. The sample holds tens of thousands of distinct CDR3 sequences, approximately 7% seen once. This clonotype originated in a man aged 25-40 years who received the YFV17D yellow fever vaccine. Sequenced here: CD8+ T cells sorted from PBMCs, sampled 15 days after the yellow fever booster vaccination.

CDR3 protein: CASSFLRDSKHGTQYF. The CDR3 bases are TGTGCCAGCAGTTTCCTCCGGGACAGCAAACATGGTACGCAGTATTTT. This chain connects TRBV6-2 or TRBV6-3 to TRBJ2-3; 7 bases align to TRBD1. Germline V gene sequence: CDR1 MNHEY, CDR2 SVGEGT. The junction had 15 bases not matched to a gene; V was cut back by 4 bases and J by 8 bases. The CDR3 covers 16 residues.